Below, 5 T cell receptor beta chains from the same sample are listed, as sequenced in a study of T-cell memory formation after mild COVID-19. TCRdb reanalysed the 5' RACE reads using MiXCR and keeps one entry per CDR3 protein. Altogether roughly 250,000 distinct CDR3 sequences are present, less than 20% being singletons, with the ten largest covering around 3.4%. The source material was PBMCs or a T cell subset sorted from them (not recorded which). The receptor source for this set is a man between 18 and 35 years old who had mild COVID-19 (a few samples of this study predate the infection). Cell type and time point are not known.

The chain is built from TRBV29-1 and TRBJ2-3, with TRBD2 matching 10 bases. The junction had 5 bases not matched to a gene; V was cut back by 5 bases and J by 6 bases. Germline-derived CDR1 and CDR2 are SQVTM and ANQGSEA. CDR3 length: 13 residues. The CDR3, as DNA: TGCAGCGTTCTACTAGCGGGGAGGGATACGCAGTATTTT. Translating it yields CSVLLAGRDTQYF.

This clonotype came up a few times. The chain has TRBV7-2 and TRBJ2-1; D call uncertain. Germline values: CDR1 SGHTA, CDR2 FQGNSA. V lost 4 bases and J 5 bases, leaving 9 bases between the germline ends. The CDR3 covers 13 residues. This CDR3 is CASSSRRNNEQFF. CDR3 coding DNA: TGTGCCAGCAGCTCCCGGCGGAACAATGAGCAGTTCTTC. Full variable domain (rest looked up from reference TRBV7-2 and TRBJ2-1): GAGVSQSPSNKVTEKGKDVELRCDPISGHTALYWYRQSLGQGLEFLIYFQGNSAPDKSGLPSDRFSAERTGGSVSTLTIQRTQQEDSAVYLCASSSRRNNEQFFGPGTRLTVL.

The rearrangement uses TRBV2 and TRBJ2-5, with D perhaps TRBD2 (6 bases). CDR1 is SNHLY, CDR2 FYNNEI, per germline. CDR3 length: 13 residues. Trimming removed 6 bases from V and 8 bases from J, with 16 bases in between. The CDR3 reads CASSPPGGQTQYF. The CDR3 coding sequence is TGTGCCAGCAGCCCTCCAGGAGGGCAAACCCAGTACTTC.

In DNA, the CDR3 is TGTGCCAGCAGCGGAACGGCGGCCCAGTACTTC. Protein: CASSGTAAQYF. The genes are TRBV7-8 and TRBJ2-5; D uncertain. Per the germline V gene, CDR1 is SGHVS and CDR2 is FQNEAQ. The CDR3 runs to 11 residues. V shed 5 bases and J shed 9 bases, with 10 bases lying between them.

The rearrangement uses TRBV7-9 and TRBJ2-5; TRBD1 agrees at 8 bases. CDR3 length: 15 residues. V lost 1 base and J lost 4; bases outside the gene matches: 5. Germline V CDR1 and CDR2: SEHNR, FQNEAQ (reference sequence). CDR3 bases: TGTGCCAGCAGCTTAGTGCAGGGGGCTCTAGAGACCCAGTACTTC. Protein sequence: CASSLVQGALETQYF.